This record concerns one TCR beta chain sequence. What it recognizes is unknown. These data are taken from a study of cytomegalovirus exposure and HLA in healthy donors. For the study at large: An earlier analysis identified 95 million to 120 million unique TCR beta sequences in 150 million to 200 million T cells. Points from the study as a whole: Highest at DRB1 and lowest at HLA-C, TCR association rates differed among HLA loci in a later analysis. Rare TCR sequences dominated, though some public TCRs recurred in many donors. Judged likely to be a sequencing artifact was a cluster of highly shared sequence variants.

PCR amplification relied on 60 Vbeta primers (plus 13 Jbeta primers). Sequencing used immunoSEQ multiplex PCR; TCRdb keeps in-frame clones, though not all of them. The table lists roughly 180,000 clones, 78% of them singletons, with around 2.6% in the top ten. V was cut by 0 bases and J by 7 bases, with 17 bases left in between. CDR3 size: 16 residues. In germline, CDR1 is SGDLS, CDR2 YYNGEE. This receptor was identified in a female donor in good health and CMV-seronegative. The material sequenced was PBMCs. J is TRBJ2-1 and V is TRBV9; perhaps TRBD2 as D (5 bases). The CDR3 DNA reads TGTGCCAGCAGCGTAGCTCAGGAGCGGAGGAATAATGAGCAGTTCTTC. This codes for CASSVAQERRNNEQFF. The variable domain in full, completed from reference TRBV9 and TRBJ2-1, reads DSGVTQTPKHLITATGQRVTLRCSPRSGDLSVYWYQQSLDQGLQFLIQYYNGEERAKGNILERFSAQQFPDLHSELNLSSLELGDSALYFCASSVAQERRNNEQFFGPGTRLTVL.